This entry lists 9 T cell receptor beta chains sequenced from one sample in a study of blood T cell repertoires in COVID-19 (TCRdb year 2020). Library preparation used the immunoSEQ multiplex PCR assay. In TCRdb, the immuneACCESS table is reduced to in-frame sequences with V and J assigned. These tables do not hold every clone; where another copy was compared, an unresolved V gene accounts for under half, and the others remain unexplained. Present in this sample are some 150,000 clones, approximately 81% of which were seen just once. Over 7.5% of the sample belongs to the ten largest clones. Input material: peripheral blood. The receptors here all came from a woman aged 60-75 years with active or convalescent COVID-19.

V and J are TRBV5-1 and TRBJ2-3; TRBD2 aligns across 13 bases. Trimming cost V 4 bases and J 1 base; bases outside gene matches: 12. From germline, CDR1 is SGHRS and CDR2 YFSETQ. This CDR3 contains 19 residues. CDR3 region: CASSPRPRLAGGGTDTQYF. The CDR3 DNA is TGCGCCAGCAGCCCCCGCCCGCGACTAGCGGGAGGAGGCACAGATACGCAGTATTTT.

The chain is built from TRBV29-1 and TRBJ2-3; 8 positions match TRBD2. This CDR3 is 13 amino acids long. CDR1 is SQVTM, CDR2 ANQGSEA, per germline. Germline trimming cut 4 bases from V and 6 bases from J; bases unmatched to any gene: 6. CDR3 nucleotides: TGCAGCGTTGTGAGCGGGAGTCGGGATACGCAGTATTTT. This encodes CSVVSGSRDTQYF.

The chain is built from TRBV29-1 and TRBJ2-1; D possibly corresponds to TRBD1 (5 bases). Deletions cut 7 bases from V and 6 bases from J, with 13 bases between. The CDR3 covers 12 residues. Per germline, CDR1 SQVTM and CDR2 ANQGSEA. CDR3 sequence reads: CSAGASRNEQFF. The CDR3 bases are TGCAGCGCTGGGGCCAGCCGCAATGAGCAGTTCTTC.

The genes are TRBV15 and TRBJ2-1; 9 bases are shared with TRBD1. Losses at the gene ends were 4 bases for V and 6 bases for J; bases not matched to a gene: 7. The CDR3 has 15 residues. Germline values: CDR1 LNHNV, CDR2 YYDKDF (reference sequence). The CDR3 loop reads CATSTGQGIVNEQFF. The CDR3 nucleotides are TGTGCCACCAGCACGGGACAGGGTATCGTCAATGAGCAGTTCTTC.

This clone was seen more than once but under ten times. CDR3 nucleotides: TGTGCCAGCAGCCCTTATACGGGCCGGAGGACTGAAGCTTTCTTT. Protein sequence: CASSPYTGRRTEAFF. The V call is TRBV5-4, the J call TRBJ1-1, with D hard to call. This CDR3 has 15 residues. Germline V lookup: CDR1 SGHNT, CDR2 YYREEE (reference sequence). Between the trimmed V and J ends, which lost 4 bases and 5 bases, there was a span of 18 bases.

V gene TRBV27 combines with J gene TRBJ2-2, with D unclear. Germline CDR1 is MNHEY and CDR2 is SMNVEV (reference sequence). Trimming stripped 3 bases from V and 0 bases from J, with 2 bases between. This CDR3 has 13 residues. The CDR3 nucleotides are TGTGCCAGCAGTTTCACGAACACCGGGGAGCTGTTTTTT. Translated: CASSFTNTGELFF.

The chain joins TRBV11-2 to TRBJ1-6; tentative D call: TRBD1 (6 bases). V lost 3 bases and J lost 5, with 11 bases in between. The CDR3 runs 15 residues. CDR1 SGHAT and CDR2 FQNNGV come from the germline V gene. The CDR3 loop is CASSFEGQNNSPLHF. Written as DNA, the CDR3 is TGTGCCAGCAGCTTCGAAGGACAGAATAATTCACCCCTCCACTTT.

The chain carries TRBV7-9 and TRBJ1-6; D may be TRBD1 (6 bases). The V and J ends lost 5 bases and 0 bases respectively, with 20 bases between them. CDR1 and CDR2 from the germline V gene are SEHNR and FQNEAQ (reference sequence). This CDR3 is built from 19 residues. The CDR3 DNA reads TGTGCCAGCAGCGGCTCGACGAATACAGGGAGCTCCTATAATTCACCCCTCCACTTT. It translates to CASSGSTNTGSSYNSPLHF.

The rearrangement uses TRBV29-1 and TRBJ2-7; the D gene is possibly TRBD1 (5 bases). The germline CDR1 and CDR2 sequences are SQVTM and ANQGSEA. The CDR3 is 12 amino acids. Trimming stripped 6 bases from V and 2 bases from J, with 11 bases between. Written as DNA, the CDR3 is TGCAGCGTAGGGGCCCCCCCCTACGAGCAGTACTTC. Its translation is CSVGAPPYEQYF.